These 3 T cell receptor beta chains were sequenced from one sample in a study of CD4+ T cells in melanoma. Sequenced by immunoSEQ multiplex PCR; TCRdb stores in-frame clones only, minus some. The sample contains around 6,600 clones, about three fifths of which appear only once. Sequencing was done on a sample of cells from a culture (not recorded whether cultured in vitro). These TCRs come from a human donor with melanoma.

The rearrangement joins TRBV10-3 to TRBJ2-2, with TRBD1 matching over 8 bases. V lost 10 bases to trimming and J lost 4 bases; unmatched junction nucleotides: 14. The CDR3 length is 16 residues. CDR1 and CDR2 from the germline V gene are ENHRY and SYGVKD. The CDR3 DNA reads TGTGCCACCAACCACGCGGGACAGGTGTCCACCGGGGAGCTGTTTTTT. Protein sequence: CATNHAGQVSTGELFF.

The CDR3 DNA follows: TGTGCCAGCAGCGTAGAGGCAACGGGGGGAGAGGATGGCTACACCTTC. Translated: CASSVEATGGEDGYTF. The gene calls are TRBV9 and TRBJ1-2; D is possibly TRBD1 (5 bases). The CDR3 is made up of 16 amino acids. Germline lookup yields CDR1 SGDLS and CDR2 YYNGEE. Trimming removed 0 bases at V and 6 bases at J, with 18 bases between.

This clone has only one observation. This rearrangement joins TRBV5-6 to TRBJ1-4, with D uncertain. CDR1 is SGHDT and CDR2 is YYEEEE in the germline V gene. This CDR3 contains 15 residues. Trimming left V 2 bases short and J 5 bases short, with 13 bases between. The CDR3 sequence is CASSFGPTGNEKLFF. The CDR3 DNA reads as TGTGCCAGCAGCTTCGGGCCGACGGGCAATGAAAAACTGTTTTTT. Supplemented by reference TRBV5-6 and TRBJ1-4, the full variable domain reads DAGVTQSPTHLIKTRGQQVTLRCSPKSGHDTVSWYQQALGQGPQFIFQYYEEEERQRGNFPDRFSGHQFPNYSSELNVNALLLGDSALYLCASSFGPTGNEKLFFGSGTQLSVL.